Described below is a single T cell receptor beta chain sequence and its context. V was cut by 2 bases and J by 8 bases, with 9 bases left in between. Germline assignment: CDR1 MNHEY and CDR2 SVGEGT. The CDR3 spans 12 residues. This record belongs to a study of blood T cell repertoires in COVID-19. Study-level information: Researchers got acute and convalescent COVID-19 samples from the United States, Italy and Spain. T cells, B-cell-depleted T cells, or PBMCs provided the cDNA or gDNA that served as material.

The table came from immunoSEQ multiplex PCR; TCRdb's copy has only in-frame clones and leaves some out. The profile shows tens of thousands of clones, approximately 80% of them singletons. The chain combines TRBV6-2 or TRBV6-3 with TRBJ1-2; D unresolved. The receptor was derived from a woman aged 55-70 years with acute or convalescent COVID-19. Sequencing was done on a sample of peripheral blood. The CDR3 DNA reads TGTGCCAGCAGTTACGTCAAGGAGGGCTACACCTTC. It is translated as CASSYVKEGYTF.